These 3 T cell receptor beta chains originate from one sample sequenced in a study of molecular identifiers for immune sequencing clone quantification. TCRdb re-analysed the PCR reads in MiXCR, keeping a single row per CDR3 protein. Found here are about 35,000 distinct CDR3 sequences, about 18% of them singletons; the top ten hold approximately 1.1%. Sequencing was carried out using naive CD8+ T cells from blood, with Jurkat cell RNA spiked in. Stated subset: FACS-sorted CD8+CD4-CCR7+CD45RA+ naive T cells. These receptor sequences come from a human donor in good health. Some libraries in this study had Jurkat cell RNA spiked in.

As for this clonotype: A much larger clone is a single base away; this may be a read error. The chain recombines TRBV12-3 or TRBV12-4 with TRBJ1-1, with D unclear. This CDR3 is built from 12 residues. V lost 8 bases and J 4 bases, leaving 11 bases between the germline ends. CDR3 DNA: TGTGCCAGCGGGAAACTGAGCACTGAAGCTTTCTTT. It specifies CASGKLSTEAFF.

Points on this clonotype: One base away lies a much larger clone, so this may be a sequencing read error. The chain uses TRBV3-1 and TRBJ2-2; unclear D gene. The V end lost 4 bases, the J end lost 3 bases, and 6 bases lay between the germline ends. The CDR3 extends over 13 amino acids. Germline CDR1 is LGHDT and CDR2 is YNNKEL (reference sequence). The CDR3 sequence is CASSLHDTGELFF. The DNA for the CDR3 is TGTGCCAGCAGCCTACATGACACCGGGGAGCTGTTTTTT.

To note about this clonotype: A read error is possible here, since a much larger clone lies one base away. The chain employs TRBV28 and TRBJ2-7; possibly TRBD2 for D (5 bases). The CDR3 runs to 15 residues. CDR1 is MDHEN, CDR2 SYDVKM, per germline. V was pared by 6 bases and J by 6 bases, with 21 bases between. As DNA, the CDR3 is TGTGCCAGCAGCTCTGACCGGACGAGGGCCTGCGAGCAGTACTTC. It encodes CASSSDRTRACEQYF.